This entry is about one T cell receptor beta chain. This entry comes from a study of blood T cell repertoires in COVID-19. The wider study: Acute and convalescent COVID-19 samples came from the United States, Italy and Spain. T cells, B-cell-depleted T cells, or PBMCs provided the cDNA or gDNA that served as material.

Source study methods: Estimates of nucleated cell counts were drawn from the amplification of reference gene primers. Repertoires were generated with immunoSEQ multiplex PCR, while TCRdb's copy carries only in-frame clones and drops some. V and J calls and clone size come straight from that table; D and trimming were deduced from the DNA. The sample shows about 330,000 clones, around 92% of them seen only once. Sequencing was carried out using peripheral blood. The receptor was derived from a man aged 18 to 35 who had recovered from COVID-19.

The CDR3 protein is CASSRSGAQNSPLHF. The CDR3 DNA follows: TGCGCCAGCAGTCGAAGTGGGGCACAGAATTCACCCCTCCACTTT. The chain combines TRBV5-1 with TRBJ1-6; TRBD1 is a possible D gene (5 bases). Germline V gene sequence: CDR1 SGHRS, CDR2 YFSETQ. This CDR3 comprises 15 residues. Deletions cut 5 bases from V and 7 bases from J, with 16 bases between. Based on the CDR3 plus reference TRBV5-1 and TRBJ1-6, the full variable domain is KAGVTQTPRYLIKTRGQQVTLSCSPISGHRSVSWYQQTPGQGLQFLFEYFSETQRNKGNFPGRFSGRQFSNSRSEMNVSTLELGDSALYLCASSRSGAQNSPLHFGNGTRLTVT.